The clone carrying this T cell receptor (beta chain) came up a few times. It was by quantitative 5'-RACE with molecular barcodes that TCR beta libraries were made. TCRdb independently ran MiXCR on the 5' RACE reads; one entry per CDR3 protein. The table shows about 200,000 distinct CDR3 sequences, with roughly 24% occurring only once. The data originate from a study of CD8 T cells in ankylosing spondylitis. The origin of this receptor is a male donor with ankylosing spondylitis or in good health (not recorded which). The specimen sequenced was blood, either unsorted or a sorted T cell fraction (not recorded which).

As DNA, the CDR3 is TGCAGTGCTAGCAGGGACTATGAGCAGTTCTTC. Translation: CSASRDYEQFF. V usage is TRBV20-1 and J usage is TRBJ2-1; D might be TRBD2 (6 bases). Germline loops: CDR1 DFQATT, CDR2 SNEGSKA (reference sequence). V dropped 3 bases and J dropped 8 bases, with 8 bases sitting between them. This CDR3 region has 11 residues.